This record covers a single TCR beta chain. This record belongs to a study of blood T cell repertoires in COVID-19. Measured with immunoSEQ multiplex PCR; TCRdb has only the in-frame clones, and not every one. Of about 200,000 clones listed, about 90% are singletons. With 3 bases removed from V and 5 bases from J, the gap between germline ends came to 11 bases. The CDR3 has 14 amino acids. The germline gives CDR1 SGHDT, CDR2 YYEEEE. The chain joins TRBV5-6 to TRBJ2-2; D is unclear. Source material: peripheral blood. This sequence was found in a man in his 60s with COVID-19, enrolled during active disease. The CDR3 bases are TGTGCCAGCAGCTATCTTACAAGTACCGGGGAGCTGTTTTTT. As protein: CASSYLTSTGELFF.